This TCR beta chain was sequenced for a study of cytomegalovirus exposure and HLA in healthy donors (dated by TCRdb to 2017 to 2019). Looking at the study overall: An earlier analysis of approximately 640 of the donors reported about 250 Gb of sequence data and more than 90 million unique TCR beta sequences from 150 million to 200 million T cells. An early release covering approximately 600 HLA-typed donors comprised roughly 300 gigabases of sequencing data and tens of millions of unique TCR sequences. The later analysis used no new phenotypic data to find candidate immune exposures, relying instead on TCR beta sequences and their occurrence across donors. The study used immunosequencing to profile the T cell repertoires of approximately 630 subjects and linked those repertoires to cytomegalovirus serostatus. Typing coverage varied by locus: about 620-630 donors for A, B, C, DRB1 and DQB1; about 520 for DQA1; around 610 for DPA1; around 490 for DPB1. All discovery cohort repertoires had been generated using a single sequencing platform. Donor age, sex, ethnicity and CMV serostatus were collected together with the repertoire data. Among the roughly 410 genotyped donors, around 81% belonged to the genetic ancestry cluster associated with self-reported Caucasian donors. Five DR-DQ haplotypes were handled as single units for association and clustering, since linkage in the cohort was strong. The aim of the study was to test whether cataloging public T cell receptors could identify signatures of past pathogen exposure. To study patterns of TCR occurrence, a later analysis re-analyzed previously published TCR beta repertoires from several hundred donors and added high-resolution HLA genotyping. HLA typing covered class I and class II loci at four-digit resolution. Genome-wide SNP genotypes for about 65% of the roughly 670 donors were used in a later genetic analysis, which treated that subset as a discovery cohort. Across about 370 genotyped donors of the cohort, an average of roughly 250,000 unique TCR beta nucleotide sequences per donor were sequenced, and roughly a sixth of those sequences were non-productive. High-throughput TCR immunosequencing, statistical association of individual TCRs with disease status, and machine learning were combined to predict cytomegalovirus infection status. In addition to the first cohort of 650 to 800 subjects, a separate validation cohort of under 150 different subjects was used. An earlier analysis of fewer than 750 of the donors used high-throughput TCR beta sequencing to judge whether each TCR beta V gene segment behaved as functional or pseudogenic.

Measured from the cysteine to the phenylalanine, the CDR3 is 15 residues long. Only CDR3 DNA remains: 45 bases, in frame from the first base. The germline V and J ends show losses of 4 bases and 4 bases respectively, and no gene match explains 3 bases of the junction. CDR1 MDHEN and CDR2 SYDVKM are derived from the germline V gene. The library was prepared using the immunoSEQ multiplex PCR assay. A mixture of 60 forward primers for TCR Vbeta segments and 13 reverse primers for TCR Jbeta segments was used in the multiplex PCR. The CDR3 region of rearranged TCR beta genes was amplified from genomic DNA by a multiplex PCR assay. The amplified TCR beta libraries were sequenced on the Illumina HiSeq System as 87-base-pair reads. The study's processing was this. A later analysis tallied roughly 80 million unique TCR beta chains across the 650 to 750 repertoires, and around 9.9 million of those chains were shared by two or more donors. To remove PCR and sequencing errors, raw reads were error-corrected and collapsed into unique sequences using a nearest-neighbor algorithm that merged closely related sequences. CDR3 sequences were aligned to IMGT reference sequences to assign V, D and J gene segments. For a sequence to be retained, a match of at least six nucleotides to both a V gene segment and a J gene segment was required. A rearrangement counted as productive if the CDR3 had no stop codons and remained in frame with V and J, and every other rearrangement counted as non-productive. Following IMGT convention, CDR3 was defined as the stretch from the second conserved V-encoded cysteine up to the conserved J-encoded phenylalanine. The earlier analysis of more than 450 of the donors excluded sequences that lacked an unambiguous match to a single V gene segment. In an earlier analysis of a few hundred of the donors, V segments were called functional above 56.7% productive rearrangements and were called segregating when the between-donor standard deviation exceeded 5%. A statistical classification framework was developed to diagnose cytomegalovirus status using the catalog of TCR beta chain sequences. In a later analysis, V and J genes were assigned by comparing TCR nucleotide sequences against IMGT/GENE-DB human TR gene sequences. Using the TCRdist pipeline, a later analysis assigned CDR3 sequences along with most-parsimonious VDJ recombination scenarios. In a later analysis, each TCR beta chain was defined by its CDR3 amino acid sequence together with its V-gene family, and reads without a unique V-gene family were excluded. In a later analysis, 450 to 600 highly shared, low-generation-probability nucleotide sequences were removed to address suspected cross-contamination and a sequencing artifact. A later analysis calculated a clonal expansion index for each public chain from normalized within-repertoire ranks of inferred template counts. In a later analysis, generation probabilities were computed using a VDJ recombination model fitted to out-of-frame rearrangements, and the results were checked against IGoR. In a later analysis, TCR-TCR, TCR-HLA and TCR-CMV co-occurrence was scored with hypergeometric tests, and a repertoire-size bias correction was applied to TCR pairs. In a later analysis, false discovery rates were estimated by permuting HLA or CMV assignments 20 times. A later analysis grouped co-occurring TCRs with DBSCAN, adding TCRdist sequence similarity when clustering within HLA-allele-positive subsets. Repertoires with fewer than 30,000 or more than 120,000 public chains were left out of co-occurrence clustering, as were four to six repertoires with anomalous nucleotide sharing. TCRdb mirrors the immuneACCESS table, restricted to in-frame sequences. Some clones are absent from its copies; in checked studies, under half trace to an unresolved V gene, and the reason for the others is unknown. V, J and clone size were drawn from that table, and D and trimming were deduced from the DNA. The table for this sample lists approximately 95,000 clones; 81% of them were counted only once. Under 5.5% of the sample comes from the top ten.

This clone was seen a handful of times. What antigen it recognizes has not been identified. The record has no base qualities; no much larger clone is one base away. Points the paper makes about the study in general: Several of the top co-occurrence clusters appeared to be linked to parvovirus B19, influenza, CMV and Epstein-Barr virus, according to a later analysis. While some public TCRs were present in many individuals, most TCR sequences turned up only very rarely across donors. According to a later analysis, TCR association rates differed among HLA loci, with DRB1 alleles showing the most associated TCRs and HLA-C alleles showing the fewest. Immune exposure information for the cohort was limited to CMV serostatus. In a later analysis, HLA-associated TCR beta chains showed more clonal expansion and lower generation probabilities than non-associated chains that were equally common. The presence/absence analyses assumed that sequencing depth was roughly uniform across donors, and that assumption may not be true. An earlier analysis of some 590 of the donors showed that most TCR beta V segments appeared in productive rearrangements either about 87% or about 30% of the time, which broadly matched IMGT annotations. The earlier analysis of some 560 of the donors excluded roughly 17 rarely observed V segments, including chromosome 9 orphons, because counts were too low. In this cohort, only TCR beta chains were sequenced, and detectable features were limited by the absence of alpha or paired-chain data. Because the 87-base-pair reads could not distinguish some IMGT-functional V segments, including TRBV6-2 and TRBV6-3, those segments were excluded. Compared with the roughly 600-donor mean, donors in an Asian-associated ancestry cluster had fewer N-insertions in productive TCRs, according to a later genetic analysis. In a later analysis, some 18,000 TCR beta sequences were associated with specific HLA alleles at a false discovery rate of 0.05. V-gene and J-gene trimming of TCR beta chains was associated with a missense DCLRE1C variant in a later genetic analysis, and the association was replicated in an independent cohort. Linkage disequilibrium might explain the correlated functional status among segregating V segments, but an unknown experimental factor could not be ruled out. When HLA alleles, especially DR and DQ, strongly co-occurred, attributing TCR associations to individual alleles was difficult. Most CMV-associated TCR beta chains appeared to be HLA-restricted in a later analysis, and the HLA associations seemed to be driven largely by CMV exposure. It was suggested by the authors that the approach could potentially be generalized to other disease states and immunological phenotypes. Because some donors lacked HLA typing at each locus, the association tests relied only on the typed subset. The study gave a list of about 170 TCR beta chains associated with cytomegalovirus. A further reported finding was that TCR beta sequences accurately predicted the HLA-A and HLA-B alleles for most subjects in the first cohort. The classifier was reported to diagnose cytomegalovirus status with high specificity and sensitivity in both the original and validation cohorts. Three of the identified cytomegalovirus-associated TCR beta chains were confirmed in vitro to be specific for cytomegalovirus antigens. A group of highly shared sequence variants was considered likely to be a technical artifact of the sequencing pipeline.

The cohort consisted of 650 to 700 healthy bone marrow donors. At the time of sampling, every cohort member was nominally healthy, though immune exposures that went unrecorded were likely present. The donor tested CMV seropositive, placing the donor among the approximately 290 seropositive members of the cohort. A peripheral blood sample was collected from each donor, and TCR beta sequencing was performed on peripheral blood mononuclear cells. The Qiagen DNeasy Blood Extraction Kit was used to extract genomic DNA from the blood cell samples. The sequence is built from TRBV28 and TRBJ1-5, and 11 bases in between align with TRBD1. The receptor comes from a woman in her 70s in good health and CMV-seropositive. The source material was PBMCs. CDR3 sequence: CASSSRDRGNQPQHF. The base sequence is TGTGCCAGCAGTTCCCGGGACAGGGGGAATCAGCCCCAGCATTTT.